Shown below are 24 T cell receptor beta chains from a single sample sequenced in a study of read filtering for tumor transcriptome and immune sequencing. Molecular barcoded adaptors covering alpha/delta and beta/gamma chains were used on roughly 370 ng RNA. TCRdb redid the calling of the reads with MiXCR, one entry per CDR3 protein. The sample lists approximately 57,000 distinct CDR3 sequences, over 9% seen once, with under 20% in the top ten. Sequencing was carried out using a population of CD138-negative cells sorted from bone marrow. The receptors were sampled from a donor aged 40 or over with multiple myeloma.

Many counts were recorded for this clonotype. V and J are TRBV2 and TRBJ2-2, with D possibly being TRBD1 or TRBD2 (6 bases each). V dropped 3 bases and J dropped 2 bases, with 10 bases sitting between them. The CDR3 has 15 amino acids. The germline V gene encodes CDR1 SNHLY and CDR2 FYNNEI. The DNA for the CDR3 is TGTGCCAGCAGTGACGGGGGCTTAAACACCGGGGAGCTGTTTTTT. This codes for CASSDGGLNTGELFF. The full variable domain, completed using reference TRBV2 and TRBJ2-2, is EPEVTQTPSHQVTQMGQEVILRCVPISNHLYFYWYRQILGQKVEFLVSFYNNEISEKSEIFDDQFSVERPDGSNFTLKIRSTKLEDSAMYFCASSDGGLNTGELFFGEGSRLTVL.

This clonotype showed up many times. The CDR3 protein is CASSEYRQRAQYF. In nucleotides, the CDR3 is TGTGCCAGTAGTGAGTACAGACAGAGGGCGCAGTATTTT. The V and J genes are TRBV19 and TRBJ2-3; tentatively, D is TRBD1 or TRBD2 (5 bases each). V was clipped by 5 bases and J by 10 bases, with 16 bases between them. The germline V gene has CDR1 LNHDA and CDR2 SQIVND (reference sequence). The CDR3 extends over 13 amino acids.

This clonotype was found many times. This rearrangement joins TRBV29-1 to TRBJ1-5; tentative D call: TRBD1 (6 bases). V was cut by 6 bases and J by 4 bases, with 10 bases left in between. Germline V gene lookup returns CDR1 SQVTM and CDR2 ANQGSEA. The CDR3 covers 12 residues. The CDR3 sequence is CSVRTGNQPQHF. CDR3 nucleotide sequence: TGCAGCGTCCGTACAGGGAATCAGCCCCAGCATTTT.

In this sample, this clonotype turned up many times. This rearrangement joins TRBV11-2 to TRBJ2-5, with D possibly being TRBD2 (6 bases). CDR1 is SGHAT, CDR2 FQNNGV, per germline. CDR3 size: 14 residues. Trimming removed 0 bases from V and 4 bases from J, with 9 bases in between. CDR3 residues: CASSLDLGGETQYF. Here the CDR3 DNA reads TGTGCCAGCAGCTTAGATCTGGGAGGAGAGACCCAGTACTTC.

This clonotype was seen many times. The chain combines TRBV13 with TRBJ2-6; D is unclear. Germline V lookup: CDR1 PRHDT, CDR2 FYEKMQ (reference sequence). The CDR3 has 16 residues. Trimming shortened V by 5 bases and J by 0 bases, and 11 bases separated the two germline ends. CDR3 sequence reads: CASSQTRTSGANVLTF. CDR3 DNA: TGTGCCAGCAGCCAGACACGGACCTCTGGGGCCAACGTCCTGACTTTC.

This clonotype was recorded many times. The rearrangement links TRBV20-1 to TRBJ2-4; TRBD2 agrees at 10 bases. The CDR3 spans 14 residues. V was pared by 4 bases and J by 7 bases, with 7 bases of the junction left unmatched. CDR1 and CDR2 (germline): DFQATT, SNEGSKA (reference sequence). The CDR3 DNA follows: TGCAGTGCTACCCTAGCGGGGGAATGGAACATTCAGTACTTC. Amino acids: CSATLAGEWNIQYF.

This clonotype was seen ten or more times. This chain links TRBV5-1 with TRBJ2-1; possibly TRBD1 for D (6 bases). The CDR3 is made up of 13 amino acids. CDR1 and CDR2 (germline): SGHRS, YFSETQ. The ends were cut back, 4 bases at V and 4 bases at J, with 9 bases in the middle. CDR3 residues: CASSQQGYNEQFF. The CDR3 DNA sequence: TGCGCCAGCAGCCAACAGGGATACAATGAGCAGTTCTTC.

This clonotype was seen many times. The chain is built from TRBV14 and TRBJ2-5; the D is unclear. Germline loops: CDR1 SGHDN, CDR2 FVKESK. Deletions cut 1 base from V and 5 bases from J, with 8 bases between. The CDR3 consists of 13 residues. CDR3 sequence: CASSQVVWETQYF. In nucleotides, the CDR3 is TGTGCCAGCAGCCAAGTGGTGTGGGAGACCCAGTACTTC.

This clonotype was seen at least ten times. This rearrangement joins TRBV5-5 to TRBJ2-6; D may be TRBD1 (5 bases). The germline CDR1 and CDR2 sequences are SGHKS and YYEKEE (reference sequence). V lost 4 bases, J lost 2 bases, and 16 bases lay in between. The CDR3 consists of 17 residues. CDR3: CASSPWWGGPGANVLTF. CDR3 DNA sequence: TGTGCCAGCAGCCCCTGGTGGGGCGGTCCTGGGGCCAACGTCCTGACTTTC.

This clonotype came up a few times. This sequence joins TRBV4-2 and TRBJ1-1; TRBD1 agrees at 9 bases. Germline V gene lookup returns CDR1 LGHNA and CDR2 YNFKEQ. The CDR3 runs 11 residues. V lost 6 bases to trimming and J lost 12 bases; unmatched junction nucleotides: 5. The CDR3 reads CASRSGTGTFF. DNA for the CDR3: TGTGCCAGCAGATCCGGGACAGGGACTTTCTTT.

A note on this clonotype: An end of the junction does not agree with germline; a read error may underlie this. The chain couples TRBV10-3 to TRBJ1-1; TRBD1 matches 7 bases. There are 11 residues in the CDR3. Germline assignment: CDR1 ENHRY and CDR2 SYGVKD. The CDR3 region is CAIRGGGGAFF. The DNA of the CDR3 is TGCGCCATCAGGGGGGGCGGAGGAGCTTTCTTT.

This clonotype was detected many times. The V and J genes are TRBV23-1 and TRBJ2-7; D is unclear. TRBV23-1 belongs to the ORF category, with a function that is uncertain. The CDR3 is made up of 18 amino acids. Trimming left V 2 bases short and J 3 bases short, with 23 bases between. The CDR3 spells CASSQPRHDGFPDYEQYF. The CDR3 nucleotides are TGCGCCAGCAGTCAACCCCGACACGACGGTTTTCCGGACTACGAGCAGTACTTC.

The V call is TRBV7-8, the J call TRBJ2-7; the D call may be TRBD1 or TRBD2 (6 bases each). From germline, CDR1 is SGHVS and CDR2 FQNEAQ. This CDR3 spans 16 amino acids. V gave up 5 bases and J gave up 2 bases, with 19 bases separating them. This chain's CDR3 is CASSLRRGTRAYEQYF. The CDR3 coding sequence is TGTGCCAGCAGCCTCCGTCGGGGGACAAGGGCCTACGAGCAGTACTTC. Full variable domain (outside the CDR3, taken from reference TRBV7-8 and TRBJ2-7): GAGVSQSPRYKVAKRGQDVALRCDPISGHVSLFWYQQALGQGPEFLTYFQNEAQLDKSGLPSDRFFAERPEGSVSTLKIQRTQQEDSAVYLCASSLRRGTRAYEQYFGPGTRLTVT.

The table lists this clonotype with many counts. The chain uses TRBV7-9 and TRBJ1-1; no clear D gene. V lost 1 base and J lost 1, with 7 bases in between. The CDR3 length is 14 residues. CDR1 is SEHNR, CDR2 FQNEAQ, per germline (reference sequence). The CDR3 nucleotides read TGTGCCAGCAGCTTAGTACAGACGAACACTGAAGCTTTCTTT. Its translation: CASSLVQTNTEAFF.

Many counts were recorded for this clonotype. The gene calls are TRBV28 and TRBJ1-1; no firm D call. Germline values: CDR1 MDHEN, CDR2 SYDVKM. The CDR3 is 12 residues long. The germline V and J ends were trimmed by 7 bases and 8 bases, with 14 bases remaining between them. This chain's CDR3 is CASTPGFGEAFF. The CDR3 DNA sequence: TGTGCCAGCACCCCGGGATTCGGAGAAGCTTTCTTT.

This clonotype occurred many times. The chain uses TRBV6-2 or TRBV6-3 and TRBJ2-7, with 7 bases fitting TRBD1. Germline CDR1 reads MNHEY; CDR2 reads SVGEGT. Trimming at V came to 6 bases and at J to 6 bases, leaving 5 bases not matched to a gene. This CDR3 is 12 amino acids long. CDR3 nucleotide sequence: TGTGCCAGCAGGACAGGGAGAAGCGAGCAGTACTTC. It specifies CASRTGRSEQYF.

The chain combines TRBV7-3 with TRBJ2-3, with TRBD1 matching 8 bases. Trimming removed 2 bases from V and 10 bases from J; junction bases left unmatched: 11. Per the germline V gene, CDR1 is SGHTA and CDR2 is FQGTGA. This CDR3 region has 15 residues. CDR3 nucleotides: TGTGCCAGCAGCTTAGAGCAGGGGGCCGTAACAGCGCAGTATTTT. This translates into CASSLEQGAVTAQYF. The full variable domain, its missing parts supplied by reference TRBV7-3 and TRBJ2-3, is GAGVSQTPSNKVTEKGKYVELRCDPISGHTALYWYRQSLGQGPEFLIYFQGTGAADDSGLPNDRFFAVRPEGSVSTLKIQRTERGDSAVYLCASSLEQGAVTAQYFGPGTRLTVL.

About this clonotype: With a much larger clone just one base away, this may be a read error. The J gene is TRBJ1-1, the V gene TRBV4-2, with D uncertain. Germline CDR1 is LGHNA and CDR2 is YNFKEQ. V shed 0 bases and J shed 4 bases, with 9 bases lying between them. CDR3 length: 14 residues. CDR3 DNA: TGTGCCAGCAGCCAAGATGGCCGGAGCACTGAAGCTTTCTTT. Translating gives CASSQDGRSTEAFF.

This clonotype was recorded a few times. Here the CDR3 reads CSARDFRGRGYTF. CDR3 sequence (DNA): TGCAGTGCTAGAGATTTTAGGGGGCGCGGCTACACCTTC. V and J are TRBV20-1 and TRBJ1-2; the match to TRBD1 covers 7 bases. The CDR3 sequence is 13 residues long. The ends lost 0 bases at V and 8 bases at J; junction bases unmatched: 6. CDR1 is DFQATT, CDR2 SNEGSKA, per germline (reference sequence).

This clonotype was detected many times. The chain has TRBV24-1 and TRBJ2-2; TRBD2 matches at 7 bases. The V and J ends lost 7 bases and 7 bases, in that order; junction bases with no gene match: 14. The CDR3 sequence is 16 residues long. Germline lookup yields CDR1 KGHDR and CDR2 SFDVKD. The CDR3 DNA sequence: TGTGCCACCAGCCTAAAAGGAGCGGGATTTCACGGGGAGCTGTTTTTT. Its translation is CATSLKGAGFHGELFF.

Many counts were recorded for this clonotype. The chain combines TRBV6-5 with TRBJ2-1, with 11 bases fitting TRBD2. V trimming: 6 bases; J trimming: 2 bases; junction bases outside the gene matches: 6. Germline CDR1 is MNHEY and CDR2 is SVGAGI. CDR3 length: 16 residues. This CDR3 is CASSRSGGATYNEQFF. Here the CDR3 DNA reads TGTGCCAGCAGCCGTAGCGGGGGGGCAACCTACAATGAGCAGTTCTTC.

At least ten counts were recorded for this clonotype. The germline gene is not matched at one end of the junction; a read error may be the cause. V and J are TRBV18 and TRBJ1-2, with 7 positions matching TRBD1. This CDR3 contains 12 residues. Germline CDR1 is KGHSH and CDR2 is LQKENI. The CDR3 DNA reads TGTGCCAGCTCACCAAGGGGACAGTCATCATTCTTC. Protein product: CASSPRGQSSFF.

This clonotype has only a few counts. The chain has TRBV6-1 and TRBJ2-7, with D possibly called TRBD1 or TRBD2 (5 bases each). Germline V gives CDR1 MNHNS, CDR2 SASEGT. The CDR3 covers 15 residues. The V end was cut by 3 bases, the J end by 7 bases, with 19 bases between. The CDR3: CASSERAGRGWEQYF. CDR3 DNA: TGTGCCAGCAGTGAGAGGGCAGGGAGAGGTTGGGAGCAGTACTTC.

This clonotype was detected ten times or more. The rearrangement links TRBV11-2 to TRBJ1-1, with D perhaps matching TRBD1 (5 bases). Trimming stripped 5 bases from V and 0 bases from J, with 7 bases between. CDR3 length equals 13 residues. Germline assignment: CDR1 SGHAT and CDR2 FQNNGV. DNA of the CDR3: TGTGCCAGCAGCAGGGGCATGAACACTGAAGCTTTCTTT. The encoded protein is CASSRGMNTEAFF.